The present entry profiles one T cell receptor beta chain with its context. Its antigen is as yet unknown. Negative isolation was used for CD8+ and CD4+ T cells, and FACS enrichment was applied to TEMRA cells. Trimming took 3 bases from V and 8 from J, leaving 17 bases between them. The CDR3 sequence is 14 residues long. CDR1 SQVTM and CDR2 ANQGSEA come from the germline V gene. When the RNA was reverse transcribed, random hexamers were used with an input of about 0.5 to 1 ug. Multiplex immunoSEQ PCR targeted 54 Vbeta and 13 Jbeta TCR beta segments. TCRdb reprocessed the immunoSEQ multiplex PCR reads via MiXCR and lists one record per CDR3 protein. The profile covers some 100,000 distinct CDR3 sequences, with 95% appearing a single time and 0.3% taken by the ten largest. These data are taken from a study of CD8 T cells in Susac syndrome. Study as a whole: When their blood was taken, patients with Susac syndrome were therapy-naive, taking corticosteroids, or taking intravenous immunoglobulin alone.

Whole-study results and caveats: It was acknowledged in the study that the number of individuals who were included in its TCR sequencing and HLA analysis was relatively small.

What was sequenced was CD8+ T cells from PBMCs. The receptor was isolated from a human donor with Susac syndrome. This chain uses TRBV29-1 with TRBJ2-1; D is perhaps TRBD2 (6 bases). CDR3 DNA sequence: TGCAGCGTTGAGCGACCGAGGGGACTCCATGAGCAGTTCTTC. It translates to CSVERPRGLHEQFF.